These T cell receptor beta chains were read from a single sample in a study of blood T cell repertoires in COVID-19. Sequenced by immunoSEQ multiplex PCR; TCRdb stores in-frame clones only, minus some. Of about 200,000 clones listed, 83% are singletons. The sequencing input was PBMCs or T cells enriched from blood (not recorded which). These receptors came from a woman aged 45-65 years who had been exposed to COVID-19. Both conserved end residues are part of each CDR3.

v_gene: TRBV12-3/TRBV12-4
CDR3aa: CASSPGGSTEAFF

v_gene: TRBV5-1
CDR3aa: CASSQGAGTDTQYF

v_gene: TRBV12-3/TRBV12-4
CDR3aa: CASTNQEWQGYTF

v_gene: TRBV6-5
CDR3aa: CASTWDRLGEKLFF

v_gene: TRBV7-9
CDR3aa: CASSGGAGQGTYEQYF

v_gene: TRBV18
CDR3aa: CASSPQRGQVTEAFF

v_gene: TRBV11-3
CDR3aa: CASRAGTTGELFF

v_gene: TRBV4-3
CDR3aa: CASSQDSLASYEQYF

v_gene: TRBV5-4
CDR3aa: CASSPRGSGGGGTDTQYF

v_gene: TRBV19
CDR3aa: CASRETGDEKLFF

v_gene: TRBV4-3
CDR3aa: CASRVSLSSNTGELFF

v_gene: TRBV6-1
CDR3aa: CASSDLGRGYTF

v_gene: TRBV3-1/TRBV3-2
CDR3aa: CASSQTGPTTNEKLFF

v_gene: TRBV7-2
CDR3aa: CASSLPRGVDTDTQYF

v_gene: TRBV10-1
CDR3aa: CASRGGAGLGTEAFF

v_gene: TRBV27
CDR3aa: CASSRTREIVDQPQHF

v_gene: TRBV11-3
CDR3aa: CASSLEDRDEQFF

v_gene: TRBV5-1
CDR3aa: CASVGTGREGTEAFF

v_gene: TRBV9
CDR3aa: CASSVGVGANYGYTF

v_gene: TRBV15
CDR3aa: CATSRVGGTTGELFF

v_gene: TRBV28
CDR3aa: CASSLGTGEYGYTF

v_gene: TRBV18
CDR3aa: CASSPKQGFEAFF

v_gene: TRBV6-5
CDR3aa: CASSFQGMNTEAFF

v_gene: TRBV12-3/TRBV12-4
CDR3aa: CASNSQGKNTIYF

v_gene: TRBV6-5
CDR3aa: CASRRVGGQYF

v_gene: TRBV11-2
CDR3aa: CASSSWAGRGKSTEAFF

v_gene: TRBV28
CDR3aa: CASSLGGGTGELFF

v_gene: TRBV6-6
CDR3aa: CASSHPGTGPYEQYF

v_gene: TRBV30
CDR3aa: CAWSPGTDTQYF

v_gene: TRBV14
CDR3aa: CASRPGTGVNNSPLHF